One and the same sample provided the 14 T cell receptor beta chains below, sequenced in a study of T-cell reconstitution after alpha-beta-depleted transplantation in children. Unique molecular identifiers were used in preparing the TCRbeta library. TCRdb re-called the PCR reads with MiXCR, one entry per CDR3 protein. The sample contains some 100,000 distinct CDR3 sequences, roughly 15% of which appear only once. Sequenced here: PBMCs, mostly from graft donor cells, sampled 180 days after TCRalphabeta/CD19-depleted stem cell transplant. These receptors all stem from a male patient aged 2 to 9 who had a stem cell transplant for acute lymphoblastic leukemia, so the T cells may come from the graft donor.

The rearrangement uses TRBV15 and TRBJ2-1; 7 nucleotides line up with TRBD2. Per the germline V gene, CDR1 is LNHNV and CDR2 is YYDKDF (reference sequence). After removal of 3 bases from V and 7 bases from J, the junction contained 12 bases not matched to a gene. This CDR3 has 16 amino acids. The CDR3 protein is CATSSEAAGVYNEQFF. The DNA for the CDR3 is TGTGCCACCAGCAGTGAAGCGGCGGGAGTGTATAATGAGCAGTTCTTC.

The chain has TRBV3-1 and TRBJ2-1, with D perhaps given as TRBD1 or TRBD2 (6 bases each). The germline V and J ends were trimmed by 8 bases and 6 bases, with 11 bases remaining between them. CDR3 length: 12 amino acids. Looked up from germline, CDR1 is LGHDT and CDR2 is YNNKEL (reference sequence). The CDR3 DNA follows: TGTGCCAGCGGGGGGCCGATCAATGAGCAGTTCTTC. Its translation: CASGGPINEQFF.

This clonotype was detected a few times. This rearrangement joins TRBV15 to TRBJ2-3; TRBD1 or TRBD2 may be the D gene (6 bases each). V was trimmed by 2 bases and J by 5 bases, leaving 23 bases between them. Germline V lookup: CDR1 LNHNV, CDR2 YYDKDF (reference sequence). This CDR3 comprises 18 residues. The CDR3 loop is CATSRPGADSPWGDTQYF. In DNA form, the CDR3 reads TGTGCCACCAGCAGACCGGGGGCGGACAGCCCTTGGGGAGATACGCAGTATTTT.

This chain joins TRBV6-1 and TRBJ2-3, with TRBD2 identical over 15 bases. V dropped 7 bases and J dropped 3; count of bases not matched to a gene: 2. The length of the CDR3 is 15 residues. In germline, CDR1 is MNHNS, CDR2 SASEGT. In nucleotides, the CDR3 is TGTGCCAGCATTGGGACTAGCGGGAGGACAGATACGCAGTATTTT. Protein product: CASIGTSGRTDTQYF.

This clonotype was seen a handful of times. The rearrangement uses TRBV4-3 and TRBJ2-2; a weak D match, TRBD1 (6 bases). The V gene's germline CDR1 is LGHNA and CDR2 YSLEER. This CDR3 region has 16 residues. Trimming removed 0 bases from V and 2 bases from J, with 10 bases in between. The CDR3 reads CASSQDGRGNTGELFF. DNA of the CDR3: TGCGCCAGCAGCCAAGACGGCAGGGGAAACACCGGGGAGCTGTTTTTT.

The chain combines TRBV7-2 with TRBJ2-3; D might be TRBD2 (6 bases). Trimming stripped 1 base from V and 0 bases from J, with 11 bases between. This CDR3 contains 16 residues. Germline V CDR1 and CDR2: SGHTA, FQGNSA. CDR3 amino acids: CASSLDGTLSTDTQYF. Written as DNA, the CDR3 is TGTGCCAGCAGCTTAGATGGGACTCTAAGCACAGATACGCAGTATTTT.

This clonotype was picked up many times. CDR3 DNA: TGTGCCAGCAGTTCGCTTGGACAGGGGGGGAATCAGCCCCAGCATTTT. It translates to CASSSLGQGGNQPQHF. The chain combines TRBV12-3 or TRBV12-4 with TRBJ1-5; 10 bases map to TRBD1. The CDR3 has 16 residues. V was clipped by 4 bases and J by 4 bases; unmatched bases: 7.

In this sample, this clonotype turned up a few times. The chain recombines TRBV12-3 or TRBV12-4 with TRBJ1-2; no definite D call. The CDR3 loop spans 13 amino acids. V lost 3 bases and J lost 2, with 7 bases in between. The chain's CDR3 is CASSFSWNYGYTF. The CDR3 DNA reads TGTGCCAGCAGTTTCAGTTGGAACTATGGCTACACCTTC.

This clonotype was found a few times. CDR3 coding DNA: TGTGCCAGCAGTGGGCTTTCTGGTAGCGGGGAGATTTCGTACGAGCAGTACTTC. It translates to CASSGLSGSGEISYEQYF. V usage is TRBV25-1 and J usage is TRBJ2-7, with 8 bases lining up with TRBD2. CDR1 and CDR2 from the germline V gene are MGHDK and SYGVNS. Losses at the gene ends were 4 bases for V and 4 bases for J; bases not matched to a gene: 18. This CDR3 contains 18 residues.

This clonotype was counted only a few times. The chain joins TRBV27 to TRBJ2-1; possible D gene TRBD2, 7 bases. The V gene's germline CDR1 is MNHEY and CDR2 SMNVEV (reference sequence). The CDR3 has 14 residues. The V end lost 5 bases, the J end lost 9 bases, and 17 bases lay between the germline ends. The CDR3 DNA sequence: TGTGCCAGCAGTCCACTCCTAGGGGGGGCTGAGCAGTTCTTC. Its protein product is CASSPLLGGAEQFF.

A few counts support this clonotype. This chain connects TRBV7-2 to TRBJ2-7; D might be TRBD2 (6 bases). Trimming removed 7 bases from V and 4 bases from J, with 14 bases in between. The CDR3 is made up of 13 amino acids. Germline V gene sequence: CDR1 SGHTA, CDR2 FQGNSA. CDR3 DNA: TGTGCCAGCACGCCGCGGGGTGTTTACGAGCAGTACTTC. The encoded protein is CASTPRGVYEQYF. The whole variable domain, remainder taken from reference TRBV7-2 and TRBJ2-7, is GAGVSQSPSNKVTEKGKDVELRCDPISGHTALYWYRQSLGQGLEFLIYFQGNSAPDKSGLPSDRFSAERTGGSVSTLTIQRTQQEDSAVYLCASTPRGVYEQYFGPGTRLTVT.

This clonotype was found a few times. The J gene is TRBJ2-2, the V gene TRBV7-6; possibly TRBD2 for D (5 bases). Trimming cost V 1 base and J 3 bases, with 9 bases left between them. The CDR3 covers 15 residues. Germline values: CDR1 SGHVS, CDR2 FNYEAQ. In DNA, the CDR3 is TGTGCCAGCAGCTTAGGAGGGAGTTACACCGGGGAGCTGTTTTTT. Encoded protein: CASSLGGSYTGELFF.

There are a few counts of this clonotype. V is TRBV2 and J is TRBJ1-5, with a possible D match to TRBD1 (5 bases). The germline V and J ends were trimmed by 2 bases and 6 bases, with 14 bases remaining between them. CDR1 and CDR2 from the germline V gene are SNHLY and FYNNEI. This CDR3 spans 15 amino acids. The CDR3 nucleotides are TGTGCCAGCAGTGAATCGAGGACACCCCGTCAGCCCCAGCATTTT. This encodes CASSESRTPRQPQHF.

The chain links TRBV15 to TRBJ1-1; D unclear. V dropped 0 bases and J dropped 10 bases, with 18 bases sitting between them. This CDR3 comprises 15 residues. Germline lookup yields CDR1 LNHNV and CDR2 YYDKDF (reference sequence). The DNA for the CDR3 is TGTGCCACCAGCAGAGATCGTAGTATGGATGCCGTAGCTTTCTTT. The encoded protein is CATSRDRSMDAVAFF. The variable domain in full, with the rest retrieved from reference TRBV15 and TRBJ1-1, is DAMVIQNPRYQVTQFGKPVTLSCSQTLNHNVMYWYQQKSSQAPKLLFHYYDKDFNNEADTPDNFQSRRPNTSFCFLDIRSPGLGDTAMYLCATSRDRSMDAVAFFGQGTRLTVV.